This T cell receptor beta chain came from a study of blood T cell repertoires in COVID-19. Trimming took off 4 bases at V and 2 bases at J, with 20 bases between the two ends. The CDR3 is 17 amino acids. Germline V lookup: CDR1 SGHRS, CDR2 YFSETQ. Original processing notes: Scientists estimated how many nucleated cells there were by amplifying reference gene primers. The data were produced by immunoSEQ multiplex PCR, yet TCRdb's version contains in-frame clones alone and is incomplete. V and J calls plus clone size are reproduced from that table; the DNA served to infer D and trimming. The sample lists about 230,000 clones, approximately 80% occurring once.

This clonotype was sampled from a man between 40 and 49 years old with acute or convalescent COVID-19. The chain links TRBV5-1 to TRBJ2-3; D may be TRBD2 (6 bases). The sequenced sample consisted of peripheral blood. The CDR3 nucleotides read TGCGCCAGCAGCACTCAACGGGGTGGGAGGAACACAGATACGCAGTATTTT. Translated, it gives CASSTQRGGRNTDTQYF.